This T cell receptor beta chain was recorded in a study of neoadjuvant anti-PD-1 for oral cavity cancer. Study background: Most patients had three to four biweekly doses of 3 mg/kg nivolumab before resection. Patients without progression got a fourth dose around day 43. Whole-study results and caveats: Non-responders to neoadjuvant nivolumab had significantly more clonal PBMC T cells than responders.

Notes on this clone: Its antigen is still unknown.

The CDR3 is 13 residues long. With V trimmed by 6 bases and J by 7 bases, 9 bases remained unmatched. The germline gives CDR1 MNHNS, CDR2 SASEGT. Time point denoted: after neoadjuvant nivolumab, at surgical resection. Patients were newly diagnosed with stage II-IVA oral cavity squamous cell carcinoma without prior systemic or radiation treatment. This table comes from immunoSEQ multiplex PCR, and its TCRdb copy is limited to in-frame clones, with some not included. The table records roughly 13,000 clones, around 70% of them present only once. The V gene is TRBV6-1, the J gene TRBJ2-7; 7 nucleotides agree with TRBD1. The sample consisted of PBMCs, taken after nivolumab (anti-PD-1) treatment. The sequence was obtained from a person aged 35-80 years with oral cavity squamous cell carcinoma. The CDR3 region is CASRTTGVLEQYF. CDR3 nucleotide sequence: TGTGCCAGCAGGACCACAGGGGTTCTGGAGCAGTACTTC.